This record covers a single TCR beta chain. V dropped 5 bases and J dropped 1 base, with 24 bases sitting between them. CDR1 is SGHVS and CDR2 is FNYEAQ in the germline V gene. CDR3 length: 18 residues. The source of the sample is a study of blood T cell repertoires in COVID-19. Study in general: Sites across the United States, Italy and Spain contributed samples from acute and convalescent COVID-19. Sample material is recorded as cDNA or gDNA derived from T cells, B-cell-depleted T cells, or PBMCs.

In the original workflow: For nucleated cells, counts were estimated from reference gene primer amplification. The protocol was immunoSEQ multiplex PCR, while the TCRdb copy is restricted to in-frame clones and leaves out a portion. V, J and clone size are taken as reported in that table, and D and trimming were inferred from the DNA itself. The sample has about 93,000 clones; about 80% are singletons. This sequence joins TRBV7-6 and TRBJ2-7; maybe TRBD1 (5 bases). Sequencing input: peripheral blood. The sequence was collected from a human donor in a cohort sampled during active COVID-19. The CDR3 sequence is CASSPEVPYGTGSYEQYF. DNA of the CDR3: TGTGCCAGCAGCCCCGAGGTCCCCTACGGTACAGGTTCCTACGAGCAGTACTTC.